The 21 T cell receptor beta chains presented below share a single source sample, sequenced in a study of blood T cell repertoires in COVID-19. This table comes from immunoSEQ multiplex PCR, and its TCRdb copy is limited to in-frame clones, with some not included. This table has roughly 300,000 clones, 80% to 90% appearing once. Specimen: PBMCs or T cells enriched from blood (not recorded which). Receptors originate from a young woman who had recovered from COVID-19.

The CDR3 DNA sequence: TGTGCCAGCTCACTAGACAGAACTAACTATGGCTACACCTTC. Residues: CASSLDRTNYGYTF. This rearrangement joins TRBV18 to TRBJ1-2; D perhaps matches TRBD1 (5 bases). The CDR3 is 14 amino acids. The ends were cut back, 4 bases at V and 0 bases at J, with 9 bases in the middle. Germline CDR1 reads KGHSH; CDR2 reads LQKENI.

This clone was observed once. The rearrangement links TRBV7-2 to TRBJ1-3; 10 nucleotides match TRBD1. This CDR3 spans 19 amino acids. J lost 3 bases, V lost 2 bases, and 13 bases had no gene match. CDR1 and CDR2 from the germline V gene are SGHTA and FQGNSA. The CDR3 DNA reads TGTGCCAGCAGCTTACTTCGTGGAACGAGGGACAGGGGTGGAAACACCATATATTTT. Translated, it gives CASSLLRGTRDRGGNTIYF.

The chain uses TRBV27 and TRBJ2-1, with D possibly matching TRBD1 (5 bases). Germline V gene data show CDR1 as MNHEY and CDR2 as SMNVEV (reference sequence). V lost 4 bases and J lost 6, with 7 bases in between. The CDR3 has 12 residues. CDR3 sequence reads: CASSSQGNEQFF. CDR3 DNA: TGTGCCAGCAGTTCCCAGGGCAATGAGCAGTTCTTC.

The chain links TRBV5-4 to TRBJ2-3; D is perhaps TRBD2 (6 bases). The CDR3 extends over 16 amino acids. In germline, CDR1 is SGHNT, CDR2 YYREEE (reference sequence). Trimming cost V 4 bases and J 0 bases, with 15 bases left between them. CDR3 sequence: CASSTSTRRSTDTQYF. CDR3 DNA: TGTGCCAGCAGCACCTCGACTAGGAGAAGCACAGATACGCAGTATTTT.

The chain has TRBV9 and TRBJ2-3; 7 bases align to TRBD1. After removal of 4 bases from V and 5 bases from J, the junction contained 4 bases not matched to a gene. Germline CDR1 and CDR2: SGDLS and YYNGEE. CDR3 length: 13 residues. The CDR3, as DNA: TGTGCCAGCAGCACGACAGGGATAGATACGCAGTATTTT. It encodes CASSTTGIDTQYF.

This clone was seen only a few times. This chain links TRBV5-5 with TRBJ2-2; TRBD2 is a possible D gene (6 bases). V lost 0 bases and J lost 3, with 9 bases in between. Germline V gives CDR1 SGHKS, CDR2 YYEKEE (reference sequence). CDR3 length equals 15 residues. The CDR3: CASSLGGVDTGELFF. The CDR3 DNA is TGTGCCAGCAGCTTGGGCGGGGTGGACACCGGGGAGCTGTTTTTT.

This chain links TRBV7-2 with TRBJ2-7; D not resolved. Germline CDR1 reads SGHTA; CDR2 reads FQGNSA. Trimming pared 5 bases from V and 3 bases from J, leaving 8 bases between. The CDR3 has 12 amino acids. The CDR3 loop is CASSPPNYEQYF. As DNA, the CDR3 is TGTGCCAGCAGCCCCCCAAACTACGAGCAGTACTTC. Using reference TRBV7-2 and TRBJ2-7 for the parts outside the CDR3, the full variable domain is GAGVSQSPSNKVTEKGKDVELRCDPISGHTALYWYRQSLGQGLEFLIYFQGNSAPDKSGLPSDRFSAERTGGSVSTLTIQRTQQEDSAVYLCASSPPNYEQYFGPGTRLTVT.

The V gene is TRBV2, the J gene TRBJ2-7, with D possibly TRBD2 on 5 matching bases. With 5 bases removed from V and 1 base from J, the gap between germline ends came to 24 bases. The CDR3 covers 18 residues. Per germline, CDR1 SNHLY and CDR2 FYNNEI. The chain's CDR3 is CASSLGPQQRLASYEQYF. In DNA form, the CDR3 reads TGTGCCAGCAGTCTCGGGCCCCAGCAAAGGTTAGCGTCCTACGAGCAGTACTTC.

The CDR3 region has the DNA TGTGCCTGGAGTGAGAGCTCTGGGGCCAACGTCCTGACTTTC. Its protein product is CAWSESSGANVLTF. This chain joins TRBV30 and TRBJ2-6; D not resolved. CDR1 and CDR2 from the germline V gene are GTSNPN and SVGIG (reference sequence). Trimming shortened V by 1 base and J by 0 bases, and 4 bases separated the two germline ends. The CDR3 consists of 14 residues.

This clone came up once. V gene TRBV7-2 combines with J gene TRBJ2-5; 8 nucleotides align to TRBD2. Germline V CDR1 and CDR2: SGHTA, FQGNSA. This CDR3 has 15 amino acids. The junction had 5 bases not matched to a gene; V was cut back by 2 bases and J by 3 bases. The CDR3 bases are TGTGCCAGCAGCTTAACCGGGACTAGAGAAGAGACCCAGTACTTC. Protein: CASSLTGTREETQYF.

The CDR3 DNA sequence: TGTGCCATCAGTGGACTAGTAGCCTACAATGAGCAGTTCTTC. Its protein product is CAISGLVAYNEQFF. The chain is built from TRBV10-3 and TRBJ2-1, with a possible D match to TRBD2 (6 bases). Trimming stripped 4 bases from V and 2 bases from J, with 9 bases between. CDR3 length equals 14 residues. Germline CDR1 reads ENHRY; CDR2 reads SYGVKD.

V is TRBV2 and J is TRBJ2-7; no firm D call. The germline V gene has CDR1 SNHLY and CDR2 FYNNEI. The CDR3 sequence is 12 residues long. V was clipped by 3 bases and J by 7 bases, with 10 bases between them. Written as DNA, the CDR3 is TGTGCCAGCAGTGATTGGAGAAGGGAGCAGTACTTC. Protein product: CASSDWRREQYF.

The chain employs TRBV10-3 and TRBJ1-4; 8 bases are shared with TRBD1. The ends lost 10 bases at V and 6 bases at J; junction bases unmatched: 10. This CDR3 is built from 14 residues. Germline CDR1 and CDR2: ENHRY and SYGVKD. The CDR3 sequence is CATRPGQEDEKLFF. In DNA, the CDR3 is TGTGCCACCAGACCGGGACAGGAAGATGAAAAACTGTTTTTT.

This sequence joins TRBV3-1 (or the pseudogene TRBV3-2) and TRBJ1-2; D is perhaps TRBD1 (6 bases). The germline V gene has CDR1 LGHDT and CDR2 YNNKEL (reference sequence). The CDR3 covers 14 residues. V dropped 7 bases and J dropped 4 bases, with 16 bases sitting between them. CDR3 protein: CASKDSFFGYGYTF. CDR3 in DNA: TGTGCCAGCAAGGACAGTTTCTTCGGCTATGGCTACACCTTC.

DNA of the CDR3: TGTGCCAGCTCACGACAGGGAACGGACACTGAAGCTTTCTTT. Its protein is CASSRQGTDTEAFF. The chain employs TRBV18 and TRBJ1-1, with 7 positions matching TRBD1. This CDR3 has 14 amino acids. Germline CDR1 and CDR2: KGHSH and LQKENI. Trimming at V came to 4 bases and at J to 3 bases, leaving 5 bases not matched to a gene.

This chain links TRBV9 with TRBJ1-2; D is undetermined. Trimming left V 2 bases short and J 5 bases short, with 13 bases between. This CDR3 is 14 amino acids long. Germline V lookup: CDR1 SGDLS, CDR2 YYNGEE. DNA of the CDR3: TGTGCCAGCAGCGTCCTTACGGGCGGGTATGGCTACACCTTC. This translates into CASSVLTGGYGYTF.

The J gene is TRBJ2-7, the V gene TRBV2, with 11 bases fitting TRBD1. Germline V gene data show CDR1 as SNHLY and CDR2 as FYNNEI. V dropped 2 bases and J dropped 3; count of bases not matched to a gene: 3. This CDR3 is built from 15 residues. The CDR3 spells CASSEYGTGGYEQYF. The DNA for the CDR3 is TGTGCCAGCAGTGAATATGGGACAGGGGGCTACGAGCAGTACTTC.

About this clone: Other nucleotide sequences from this sample produce the same CDR3. The chain has TRBV19 and TRBJ2-7; 11 nucleotides line up with TRBD1. The CDR3 consists of 15 residues. Germline V lookup: CDR1 LNHDA, CDR2 SQIVND (reference sequence). V was clipped by 6 bases and J by 1 base; unmatched bases: 5. CDR3 nucleotides: TGTGCCAGTAGCCCTGGACAGGGGGCATCCTACGAGCAGTACTTC. It specifies CASSPGQGASYEQYF.

The gene calls are TRBV5-1 and TRBJ2-3; 9 positions agree with TRBD2. The J segment lost 3 bases and the V segment lost 4 bases, leaving 6 bases of the junction unmatched. Germline V CDR1 and CDR2: SGHRS, YFSETQ. CDR3 size: 15 residues. The CDR3 region is CASSPTRGGTDTQYF. The CDR3 nucleotides are TGCGCCAGCAGCCCCACGCGGGGGGGAACAGATACGCAGTATTTT.

This sequence joins TRBV5-1 and TRBJ2-7, with D maybe TRBD1 (6 bases). CDR1 and CDR2 from the germline V gene are SGHRS and YFSETQ. This CDR3 has 12 amino acids. Trimming left V 4 bases short and J 3 bases short, with 8 bases between. DNA of the CDR3: TGCGCCAGCAGCACAGGGATCTACGAGCAGTACTTC. As protein: CASSTGIYEQYF. Combining the CDR3 with reference TRBV5-1 and TRBJ2-7 gives the whole variable domain KAGVTQTPRYLIKTRGQQVTLSCSPISGHRSVSWYQQTPGQGLQFLFEYFSETQRNKGNFPGRFSGRQFSNSRSEMNVSTLELGDSALYLCASSTGIYEQYFGPGTRLTVT.

This chain joins TRBV3-1 (or the pseudogene TRBV3-2) and TRBJ2-5; 12 bases are shared with TRBD2. CDR3 length: 14 residues. Germline V gene lookup returns CDR1 LGHDT and CDR2 YNNKEL (reference sequence). Trimming removed 4 bases from V and 6 bases from J; junction bases left unmatched: 3. CDR3 DNA sequence: TGTGCCAGCAGCCCTAGCGGGGGGGCACAGACCCAGTACTTC. Amino acids: CASSPSGGAQTQYF.